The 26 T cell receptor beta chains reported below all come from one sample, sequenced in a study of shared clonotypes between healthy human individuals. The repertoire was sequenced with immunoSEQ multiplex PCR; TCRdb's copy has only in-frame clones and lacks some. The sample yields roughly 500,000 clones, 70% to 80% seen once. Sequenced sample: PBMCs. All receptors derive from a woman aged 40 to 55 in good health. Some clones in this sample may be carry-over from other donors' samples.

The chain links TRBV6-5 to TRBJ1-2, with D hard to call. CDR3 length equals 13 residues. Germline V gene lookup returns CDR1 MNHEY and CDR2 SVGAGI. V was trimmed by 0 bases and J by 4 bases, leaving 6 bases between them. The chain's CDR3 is CASSYSPVYGYTF. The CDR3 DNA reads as TGTGCCAGCAGTTACTCCCCAGTCTATGGCTACACCTTC.

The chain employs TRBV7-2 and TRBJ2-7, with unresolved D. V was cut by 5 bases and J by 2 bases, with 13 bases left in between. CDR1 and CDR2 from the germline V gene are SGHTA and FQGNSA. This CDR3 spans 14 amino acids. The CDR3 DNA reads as TGTGCCAGCAGCGCACCCGGGTCCACCTACGAGCAGTACTTC. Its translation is CASSAPGSTYEQYF.

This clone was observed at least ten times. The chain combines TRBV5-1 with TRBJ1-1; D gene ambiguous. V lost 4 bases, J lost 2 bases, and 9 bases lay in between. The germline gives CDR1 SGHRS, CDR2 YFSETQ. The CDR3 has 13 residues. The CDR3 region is CASSQTTNTEAFF. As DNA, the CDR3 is TGCGCCAGCAGCCAGACAACCAACACTGAAGCTTTCTTT.

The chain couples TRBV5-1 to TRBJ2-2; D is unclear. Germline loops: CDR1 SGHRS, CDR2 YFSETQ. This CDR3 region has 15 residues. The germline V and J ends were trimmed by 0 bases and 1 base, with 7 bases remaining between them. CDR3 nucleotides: TGCGCCAGCAGCTTGGGGGTTAGGAACACCGGGGAGCTGTTTTTT. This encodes CASSLGVRNTGELFF.

CDR3 DNA: TGTGCCAGCAGTGCAGGGCTCGGAGGGGAGGGCCTACATACGCAGTATTTT. Translating gives CASSAGLGGEGLHTQYF. This chain joins TRBV2 and TRBJ2-3, with TRBD2 matching 7 bases. The ends lost 4 bases at V and 7 bases at J; junction bases unmatched: 17. Germline CDR1 reads SNHLY; CDR2 reads FYNNEI. The CDR3 length is 17 residues.

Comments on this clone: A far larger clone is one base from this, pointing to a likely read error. CDR3 protein: CASSLDWNTEAFF. The DNA of the CDR3 is TGTGCCAGCAGCTTAGATTGGAACACTGAAGCTTTCTTT. This chain joins TRBV11-3 and TRBJ1-1; unclear D gene. CDR3 length: 13 amino acids. Germline lookup yields CDR1 SGHNT and CDR2 YENEEA. V gave up 0 bases and J gave up 1 base, with 3 bases separating them.

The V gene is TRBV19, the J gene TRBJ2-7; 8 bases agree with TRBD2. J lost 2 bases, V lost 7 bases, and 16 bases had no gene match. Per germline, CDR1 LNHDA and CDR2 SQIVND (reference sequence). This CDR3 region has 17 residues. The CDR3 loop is CASKPSGIGRGTYEQYF. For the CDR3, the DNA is TGTGCCAGTAAGCCGAGCGGGATCGGGAGGGGGACCTACGAGCAGTACTTC. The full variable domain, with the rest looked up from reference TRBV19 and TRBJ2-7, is DGGITQSPKYLFRKEGQNVTLSCEQNLNHDAMYWYRQDPGQGLRLIYYSQIVNDFQKGDIAEGYSVSREKKESFPLTVTSAQKNPTAFYLCASKPSGIGRGTYEQYFGPGTRLTVT.

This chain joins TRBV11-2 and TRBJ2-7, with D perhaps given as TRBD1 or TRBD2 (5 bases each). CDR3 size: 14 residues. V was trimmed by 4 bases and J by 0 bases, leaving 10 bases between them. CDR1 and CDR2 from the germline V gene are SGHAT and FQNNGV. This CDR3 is CASSWGPSSYEQYF. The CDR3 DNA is TGTGCCAGCAGCTGGGGACCCAGCTCCTACGAGCAGTACTTC.

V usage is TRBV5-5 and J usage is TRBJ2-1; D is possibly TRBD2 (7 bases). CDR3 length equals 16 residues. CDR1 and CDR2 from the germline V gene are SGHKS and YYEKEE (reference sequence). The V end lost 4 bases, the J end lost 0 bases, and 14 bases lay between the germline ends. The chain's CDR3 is CASSPVGGGSYNEQFF. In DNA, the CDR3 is TGTGCCAGCAGCCCTGTAGGGGGGGGCTCCTACAATGAGCAGTTCTTC. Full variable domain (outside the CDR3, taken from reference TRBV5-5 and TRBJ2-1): DAGVTQSPTHLIKTRGQQVTLRCSPISGHKSVSWYQQVLGQGPQFIFQYYEKEERGRGNFPDRFSARQFPNYSSELNVNALLLGDSALYLCASSPVGGGSYNEQFFGPGTRLTVL.

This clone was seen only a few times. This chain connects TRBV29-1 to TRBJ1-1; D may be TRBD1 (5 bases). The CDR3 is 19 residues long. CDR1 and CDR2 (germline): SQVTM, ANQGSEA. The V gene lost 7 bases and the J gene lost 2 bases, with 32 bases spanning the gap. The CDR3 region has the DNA TGCAGCGCTTTACAGGCTAGGGAGGGGAGGGCAACAGGAAACACTGAAGCTTTCTTT. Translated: CSALQAREGRATGNTEAFF. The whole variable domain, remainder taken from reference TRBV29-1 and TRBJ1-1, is SAVISQKPSRDICQRGTSLTIQCQVDSQVTMMFWYRQQPGQSLTLIATANQGSEATYESGFVIDKFPISRPNLTFSTLTVSNMSPEDSSIYLCSALQAREGRATGNTEAFFGQGTRLTVV.

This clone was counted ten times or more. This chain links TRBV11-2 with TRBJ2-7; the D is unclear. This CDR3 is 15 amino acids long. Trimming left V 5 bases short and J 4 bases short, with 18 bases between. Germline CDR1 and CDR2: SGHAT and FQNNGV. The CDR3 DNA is TGTGCCAGCAGCCCTCTCCGTGCCCAAACTTACGAGCAGTACTTC. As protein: CASSPLRAQTYEQYF.

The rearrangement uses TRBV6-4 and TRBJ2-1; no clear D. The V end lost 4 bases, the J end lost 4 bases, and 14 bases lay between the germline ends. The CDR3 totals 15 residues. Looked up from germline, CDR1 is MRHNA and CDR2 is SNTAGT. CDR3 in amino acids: CASSVTAMGYNEQFF. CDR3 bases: TGTGCCAGCAGTGTCACGGCGATGGGATACAATGAGCAGTTCTTC.

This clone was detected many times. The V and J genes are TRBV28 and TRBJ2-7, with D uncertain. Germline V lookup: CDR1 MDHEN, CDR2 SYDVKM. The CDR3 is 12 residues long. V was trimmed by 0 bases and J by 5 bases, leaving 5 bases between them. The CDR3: CASSLWPDEQYF. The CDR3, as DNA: TGTGCCAGCAGTTTATGGCCCGACGAGCAGTACTTC.

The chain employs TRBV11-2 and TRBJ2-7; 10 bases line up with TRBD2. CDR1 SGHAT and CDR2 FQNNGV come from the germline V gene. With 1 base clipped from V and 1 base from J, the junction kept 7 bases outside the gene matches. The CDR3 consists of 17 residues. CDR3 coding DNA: TGTGCCAGCAGCTTAGTCCGACTAGCGGGTCGGTCCTACGAGCAGTACTTC. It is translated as CASSLVRLAGRSYEQYF.

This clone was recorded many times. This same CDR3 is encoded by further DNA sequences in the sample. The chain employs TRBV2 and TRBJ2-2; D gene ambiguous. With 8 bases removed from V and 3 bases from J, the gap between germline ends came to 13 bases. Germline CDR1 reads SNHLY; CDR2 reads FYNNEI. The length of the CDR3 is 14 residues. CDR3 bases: TGTGCCAGCTTCTTGTCCCGGGACACCGGGGAGCTGTTTTTT. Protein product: CASFLSRDTGELFF.

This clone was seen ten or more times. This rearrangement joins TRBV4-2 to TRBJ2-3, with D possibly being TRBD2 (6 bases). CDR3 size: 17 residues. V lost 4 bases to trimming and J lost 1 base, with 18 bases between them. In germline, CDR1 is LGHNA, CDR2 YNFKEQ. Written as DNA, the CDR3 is TGTGCCAGCAGCCCCCGCTTGGAGGCTAGCGGCACAGATACGCAGTATTTT. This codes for CASSPRLEASGTDTQYF.

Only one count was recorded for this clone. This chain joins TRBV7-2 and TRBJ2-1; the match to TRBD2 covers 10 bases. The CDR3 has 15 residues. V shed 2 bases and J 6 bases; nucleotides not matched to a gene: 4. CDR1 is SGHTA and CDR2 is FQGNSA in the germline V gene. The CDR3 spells CASSLTSGDANEQFF. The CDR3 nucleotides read TGTGCCAGCAGCTTAACTAGCGGGGACGCCAATGAGCAGTTCTTC.

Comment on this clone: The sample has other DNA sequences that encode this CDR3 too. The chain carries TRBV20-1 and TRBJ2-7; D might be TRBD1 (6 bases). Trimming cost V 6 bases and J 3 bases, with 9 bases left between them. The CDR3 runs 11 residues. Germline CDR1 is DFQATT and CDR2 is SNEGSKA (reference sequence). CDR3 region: CSARGSYEQYF. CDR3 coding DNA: TGCAGTGCCAGGGGCAGCTACGAGCAGTACTTC.

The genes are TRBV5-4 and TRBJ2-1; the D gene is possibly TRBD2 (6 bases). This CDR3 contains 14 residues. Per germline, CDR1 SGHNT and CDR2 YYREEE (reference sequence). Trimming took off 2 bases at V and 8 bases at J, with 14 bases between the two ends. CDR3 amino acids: CASSFGGPVDEQFF. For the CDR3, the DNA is TGTGCCAGCAGCTTCGGAGGGCCGGTTGATGAGCAGTTCTTC.

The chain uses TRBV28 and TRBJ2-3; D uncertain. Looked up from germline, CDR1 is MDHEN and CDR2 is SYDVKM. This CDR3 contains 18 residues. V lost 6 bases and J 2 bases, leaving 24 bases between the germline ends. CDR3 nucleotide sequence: TGTGCCAGCAGGCCTAGTGTGGGCCTCATCCCCCACACAGATACGCAGTATTTT. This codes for CASRPSVGLIPHTDTQYF.

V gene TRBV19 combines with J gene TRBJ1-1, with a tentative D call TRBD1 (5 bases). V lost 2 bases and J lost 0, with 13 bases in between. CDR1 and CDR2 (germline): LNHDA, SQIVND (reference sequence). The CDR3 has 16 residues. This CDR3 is CASSIRRQPMNTEAFF. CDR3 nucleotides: TGTGCCAGTAGTATAAGGAGACAGCCCATGAACACTGAAGCTTTCTTT.

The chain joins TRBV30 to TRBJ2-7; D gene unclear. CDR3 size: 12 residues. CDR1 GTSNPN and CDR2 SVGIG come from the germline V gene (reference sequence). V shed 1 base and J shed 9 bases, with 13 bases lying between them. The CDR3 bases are TGTGCCTGGAGTGCACCCCGACTCGGGCAGTACTTC. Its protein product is CAWSAPRLGQYF.

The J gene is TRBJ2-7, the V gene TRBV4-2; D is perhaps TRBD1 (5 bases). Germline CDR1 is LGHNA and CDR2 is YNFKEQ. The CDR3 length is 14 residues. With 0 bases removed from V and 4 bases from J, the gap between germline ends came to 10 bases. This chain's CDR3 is CASSQEGVGYEQYF. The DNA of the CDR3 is TGTGCCAGCAGCCAAGAAGGGGTAGGGTACGAGCAGTACTTC.

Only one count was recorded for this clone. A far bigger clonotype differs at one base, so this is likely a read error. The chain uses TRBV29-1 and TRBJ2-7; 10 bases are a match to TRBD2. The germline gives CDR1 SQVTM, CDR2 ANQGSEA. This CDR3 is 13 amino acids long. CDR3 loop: CSVSTSGSYEKYF. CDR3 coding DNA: TGCAGCGTCTCGACTAGCGGGTCGTACGAGAAGTACTTC.

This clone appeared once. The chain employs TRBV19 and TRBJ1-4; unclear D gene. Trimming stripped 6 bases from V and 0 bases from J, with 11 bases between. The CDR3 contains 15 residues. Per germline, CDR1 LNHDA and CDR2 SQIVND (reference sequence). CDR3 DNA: TGTGCCAGTAGGAGCACGGGCGCAACTAATGAAAAACTGTTTTTT. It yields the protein CASRSTGATNEKLFF. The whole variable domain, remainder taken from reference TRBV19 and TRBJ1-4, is DGGITQSPKYLFRKEGQNVTLSCEQNLNHDAMYWYRQDPGQGLRLIYYSQIVNDFQKGDIAEGYSVSREKKESFPLTVTSAQKNPTAFYLCASRSTGATNEKLFFGSGTQLSVL.

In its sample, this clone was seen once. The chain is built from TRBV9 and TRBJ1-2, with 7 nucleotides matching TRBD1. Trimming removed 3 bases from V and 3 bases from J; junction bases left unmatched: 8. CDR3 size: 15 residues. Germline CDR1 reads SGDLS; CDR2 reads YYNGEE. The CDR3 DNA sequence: TGTGCCAGCAGCGCCGCGGGAGGGGGCCACTATGGCTACACCTTC. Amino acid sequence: CASSAAGGGHYGYTF.